Below, 29 T cell receptor beta chains from the same sample are listed, as sequenced in a study of cytomegalovirus exposure and HLA in healthy donors. A multiplex PCR was run with 60 Vbeta primers and 13 Jbeta primers. Clones were sequenced by immunoSEQ multiplex PCR, and TCRdb holds only the in-frame ones, with some missing. Of around 150,000 clones listed, approximately 80% are singletons. The source material was PBMCs. The receptors derive from a male donor in good health and CMV-seronegative.

This clone turned up a few times. This sequence joins TRBV4-1 and TRBJ2-4, with a tentative D call TRBD1 (6 bases). Germline-derived CDR1 and CDR2 are MGHRA and YSYEKL. Trimming shortened V by 2 bases and J by 11 bases, and 16 bases separated the two germline ends. This CDR3 spans 14 amino acids. CDR3: CASSQPTGRALQYF. CDR3 sequence (DNA): TGCGCCAGCAGCCAACCGACAGGCCGCGCTCTTCAGTACTTC.

The chain carries TRBV18 and TRBJ1-3, with D possibly being TRBD1 (5 bases). The CDR3 is made up of 15 amino acids. CDR1 KGHSH and CDR2 LQKENI come from the germline V gene. V shed 5 bases and J shed 5 bases, with 16 bases lying between them. CDR3: CASSSSTGPRNTIYF. The CDR3 bases are TGTGCCAGCTCATCTTCTACAGGCCCTAGAAACACCATATATTTT.

This clone has only a few counts. The chain combines TRBV19 with TRBJ1-3; TRBD1 might be the D (6 bases). V shed 7 bases and J shed 4 bases, with 17 bases lying between them. Germline V gives CDR1 LNHDA, CDR2 SQIVND (reference sequence). The CDR3 has 15 residues. CDR3 sequence (DNA): TGTGCCAGTAAACGGGGGGCATTATCCGGAAACACCATATATTTT. Translated, it gives CASKRGALSGNTIYF.

The chain couples TRBV27 to TRBJ1-5; 9 bases align to TRBD1. Germline loops: CDR1 MNHEY, CDR2 SMNVEV (reference sequence). This CDR3 has 15 residues. The ends lost 2 bases at V and 4 bases at J; junction bases unmatched: 3. The CDR3 loop is CASSLTQGANQPQHF. The CDR3 DNA follows: TGTGCCAGCAGTTTAACACAGGGGGCAAATCAGCCCCAGCATTTT.

The V and J genes are TRBV4-3 and TRBJ2-3, with a weak D call TRBD1 (6 bases). Germline CDR1 and CDR2: LGHNA and YSLEER. The CDR3 spans 16 residues. V shed 4 bases and J shed 2 bases, with 16 bases lying between them. CDR3 nucleotide sequence: TGCGCCAGCAGCCGCTCCTGGATGGGGGCCACAGATACGCAGTATTTT. Translated, it gives CASSRSWMGATDTQYF.

This CDR3 reads CASSSYRDHTEAFF. The CDR3 DNA sequence: TGTGCCAGCAGCTCATACAGGGACCACACTGAAGCTTTCTTT. This chain connects TRBV11-1 to TRBJ1-1, with D possibly matching TRBD1 (6 bases). The germline V gene has CDR1 SGHAT and CDR2 FQDESV (reference sequence). V lost 4 bases, J lost 3 bases, and 12 bases lay in between. The CDR3 covers 14 residues. The full variable domain, in which reference TRBV11-1 and TRBJ1-1 provide the parts outside the CDR3, is EAEVAQSPRYKITEKSQAVAFWCDPISGHATLYWYRQILGQGPELLVQFQDESVVDDSQLPKDRFSAERLKGVDSTLKIQPAELGDSAMYLCASSSYRDHTEAFFGQGTRLTVV.

The J gene is TRBJ2-1, the V gene TRBV6-4; 11 bases match TRBD2. This CDR3 has 16 residues. The ends lost 0 bases at V and 9 bases at J; junction bases unmatched: 7. The germline CDR1 and CDR2 sequences are MRHNA and SNTAGT. The DNA of the CDR3 is TGTGCCAGCAGTGACTCGGGTAGCGGGGGGGCTTCTGAGCAGTTCTTC. Its translation is CASSDSGSGGASEQFF.

This chain joins TRBV7-8 and TRBJ2-7; 11 bases match TRBD1. Germline assignment: CDR1 SGHVS and CDR2 FQNEAQ. J lost 5 bases, V lost 2 bases, and 14 bases had no gene match. CDR3 size: 18 residues. Here the CDR3 reads CASSLIDSGTGGFDEQYF. CDR3 DNA sequence: TGTGCCAGCAGCTTAATTGATTCGGGGACAGGGGGATTTGACGAGCAGTACTTC. Full variable domain (rest looked up from reference TRBV7-8 and TRBJ2-7): GAGVSQSPRYKVAKRGQDVALRCDPISGHVSLFWYQQALGQGPEFLTYFQNEAQLDKSGLPSDRFFAERPEGSVSTLKIQRTQQEDSAVYLCASSLIDSGTGGFDEQYFGPGTRLTVT.

J is TRBJ2-3 and V is TRBV25-1; perhaps TRBD2 as D (6 bases). CDR1 MGHDK and CDR2 SYGVNS come from the germline V gene. CDR3 length: 15 residues. V lost 8 bases, J lost 2 bases, and 17 bases lay in between. The CDR3 nucleotides read TGTGCCAGCTCCCGGACTACCGAGGACACAGATACGCAGTATTTT. It yields the protein CASSRTTEDTDTQYF.

The chain uses TRBV25-1 and TRBJ1-1; a possible D gene is TRBD1 (5 bases). Germline CDR1 is MGHDK and CDR2 is SYGVNS. The CDR3 extends over 12 amino acids. The V end lost 2 bases, the J end lost 7 bases, and 8 bases lay between the germline ends. The CDR3 nucleotides read TGTGCCAGCAGTGAAAGGGGAGGTGAAGCTTTCTTT. Translation gives CASSERGGEAFF.

This chain uses TRBV6-5 with TRBJ2-7, with D tentatively TRBD1 (5 bases). The CDR3 has 14 residues. Trimming took off 10 bases at V and 4 bases at J, with 20 bases between the two ends. CDR1 and CDR2 (germline): MNHEY, SVGAGI. The CDR3 bases are TGTGCCAACGGATACAAAAAGGGGCCGTACGAGCAGTACTTC. This codes for CANGYKKGPYEQYF.

The chain combines TRBV27 with TRBJ2-2, with a possible D match to TRBD1 (5 bases). There are 13 residues in the CDR3. From germline, CDR1 is MNHEY and CDR2 SMNVEV (reference sequence). V was clipped by 2 bases and J by 6 bases, with 7 bases between them. CDR3: CASSLAGSGELFF. CDR3 sequence (DNA): TGTGCCAGCAGTTTAGCAGGGTCCGGGGAGCTGTTTTTT.

The chain couples TRBV7-2 to TRBJ1-3, with 7 bases aligning to TRBD1. After removal of 4 bases from V and 4 bases from J, the junction contained 7 bases not matched to a gene. Germline assignment: CDR1 SGHTA and CDR2 FQGNSA. The CDR3 is 15 residues long. The CDR3 loop reads CASSYGRGLGNTIYF. The CDR3 coding sequence is TGTGCCAGCAGCTACGGCAGGGGGTTAGGAAACACCATATATTTT.

The CDR3 reads CASSLTTASNYGYTF. CDR3 bases: TGCGCCAGCAGCTTGACCACAGCCTCTAACTATGGCTACACCTTC. The chain has TRBV5-1 and TRBJ1-2; no clear D gene. The length of the CDR3 is 15 residues. V was cut by 1 base and J by 0 bases, with 10 bases left in between. The V gene's germline CDR1 is SGHRS and CDR2 YFSETQ.

This clone came up a few times. The rearrangement uses TRBV19 and TRBJ1-2; D not resolved. The CDR3 has 14 amino acids. V was shortened by 9 bases and J by 1 base, with 15 bases between the two germline ends. The V gene's germline CDR1 is LNHDA and CDR2 SQIVND (reference sequence). CDR3 nucleotide sequence: TGTGCCAGCTTTGACTCCCGTTATAACTATGGCTACACCTTC. Protein: CASFDSRYNYGYTF.

The chain recombines TRBV7-9 with TRBJ1-1; D uncertain. Germline V gene data show CDR1 as SEHNR and CDR2 as FQNEAQ (reference sequence). Trimming removed 5 bases at V and 7 bases at J, with 8 bases between. This CDR3 region has 11 residues. CDR3 coding DNA: TGTGCCAGCAGCGTTAGTTTTGAAGCTTTCTTT. It encodes CASSVSFEAFF.

The V and J genes are TRBV5-6 and TRBJ1-1, with 11 bases fitting TRBD1. The ends lost 2 bases at V and 6 bases at J; junction bases unmatched: 3. The CDR3 has 14 residues. Germline loops: CDR1 SGHDT, CDR2 YYEEEE. CDR3 sequence reads: CASSFSGQGAEAFF. CDR3 in DNA: TGTGCCAGCAGCTTTTCGGGACAGGGGGCTGAAGCTTTCTTT.

This chain uses TRBV4-2 with TRBJ1-4; TRBD1 matches at 10 bases. The length of the CDR3 is 16 residues. Looked up from germline, CDR1 is LGHNA and CDR2 is YNFKEQ. J gave up 7 bases and V 0 bases, and 5 bases lay outside the gene matches. CDR3 in DNA: TGTGCCAGCAGCCAAGATCGGACAGGGGGAGTTGAAAAACTGTTTTTT. Protein product: CASSQDRTGGVEKLFF.

The chain recombines TRBV28 with TRBJ1-3, with D hard to call. CDR1 is MDHEN and CDR2 is SYDVKM in the germline V gene. Trimming stripped 7 bases from V and 2 bases from J, with 15 bases between. The CDR3 covers 15 residues. The CDR3 sequence: CASKSAIRAGNTIYF. The CDR3 coding sequence is TGTGCCAGCAAGTCAGCTATACGGGCTGGAAACACCATATATTTT.

The chain is built from TRBV19 and TRBJ2-2; perhaps TRBD1 as D (7 bases). Germline CDR1 is LNHDA and CDR2 is SQIVND (reference sequence). The CDR3 is 16 residues long. The V and J ends lost 0 bases and 4 bases respectively, with 12 bases between them. CDR3 DNA sequence: TGTGCCAGTAGTATAGATCGGGGGACAGTCACCGGGGAGCTGTTTTTT. Its protein product is CASSIDRGTVTGELFF.

V is TRBV7-2 and J is TRBJ2-7; 8 nucleotides agree with TRBD2. The germline gives CDR1 SGHTA, CDR2 FQGNSA. J lost 2 bases, V lost 3 bases, and 3 bases had no gene match. This CDR3 spans 14 amino acids. The CDR3: CASSFGGVTYEQYF. In DNA, the CDR3 is TGTGCCAGCAGCTTCGGGGGGGTGACCTACGAGCAGTACTTC.

This clone was recorded only once. The chain links TRBV28 to TRBJ1-5; D gene unclear. The CDR3 is made up of 12 amino acids. Germline CDR1 is MDHEN and CDR2 is SYDVKM. Trimming stripped 4 bases from V and 5 bases from J, with 6 bases between. In nucleotides, the CDR3 is TGTGCCAGCAGTTCTCAGGATCAGCCCCAGCATTTT. It is translated as CASSSQDQPQHF.

This chain links TRBV10-1 with TRBJ2-3; D call uncertain. There are 13 residues in the CDR3. The V and J ends lost 3 bases and 1 base respectively, with 5 bases between them. Germline V gene lookup returns CDR1 WNHNN and CDR2 SYGVQD (reference sequence). This chain's CDR3 is CASSERGTDTQYF. The CDR3 DNA is TGCGCCAGCAGTGAACGGGGCACAGATACGCAGTATTTT.

As regards this clone: Germline is not matched at one junction end, which may reflect a read error. The genes are TRBV5-5 and TRBJ2-7; no firm D call. The germline CDR1 and CDR2 sequences are SGHKS and YYEKEE (reference sequence). The CDR3 has 11 amino acids. The CDR3 bases are TGTGCCAGCAGCTTGGCCTCAGTGTCCCTCTTC. Its protein product is CASSLASVSLF.

The chain carries TRBV10-3 and TRBJ2-7; TRBD2 matches 8 bases. This CDR3 comprises 16 residues. Trimming cost V 6 bases and J 2 bases; bases outside gene matches: 12. Per the germline V gene, CDR1 is ENHRY and CDR2 is SYGVKD. CDR3 in DNA: TGTGCCATCAGGGTCGGGGGGGACTCCCCGCCCTACGAGCAGTACTTC. Amino acid sequence: CAIRVGGDSPPYEQYF.

The chain is built from TRBV5-4 and TRBJ1-2; D is unresolved. Germline values: CDR1 SGHNT, CDR2 YYREEE (reference sequence). V lost 2 bases and J lost 4, with 6 bases in between. The CDR3 covers 12 residues. This CDR3 reads CASSFEAYGYTF. Here the CDR3 DNA reads TGTGCCAGCAGCTTCGAAGCCTATGGCTACACCTTC.

CDR3 in amino acids: CASSLVEGSPLHF. Here the CDR3 DNA reads TGTGCCAGCAGCTTAGTGGAGGGTTCACCCCTCCACTTT. This chain uses TRBV7-2 with TRBJ1-6; D remains unclear. The length of the CDR3 is 13 residues. In germline, CDR1 is SGHTA, CDR2 FQGNSA. Trimming took off 1 base at V and 9 bases at J, with 7 bases between the two ends.

The chain uses TRBV2 and TRBJ2-5; a weak D match, TRBD1 (5 bases). Germline assignment: CDR1 SNHLY and CDR2 FYNNEI. Trimming stripped 5 bases from V and 5 bases from J, with 12 bases between. The CDR3 spans 13 residues. CDR3 region: CASSTGTAETQYF. As DNA, the CDR3 is TGTGCCAGCAGTACAGGTACTGCTGAGACCCAGTACTTC.

This chain connects TRBV2 to TRBJ2-6; D gene unclear. This CDR3 is built from 13 residues. Germline values: CDR1 SNHLY, CDR2 FYNNEI. Trimming left V 5 bases short and J 4 bases short, with 6 bases between. The CDR3 DNA follows: TGTGCCAGCAGTCCCCAGGGGGCCAACGTCCTGACTTTC. Its protein is CASSPQGANVLTF.